These 26 T cell receptor beta chains were sequenced from one sample in a study of Ad26.COV2.S vaccination and SARS-CoV-2 variants. The repertoire was sequenced with immunoSEQ multiplex PCR; TCRdb's copy has only in-frame clones and lacks some. This sample has approximately 340,000 clones, with approximately 85% found just once. Stated treatment: around 19 received Ad26.COV2.S at low or high dose, single or two shots; 5 received placebo; per-sample allocation not given. Each sample was drawn 63 days after the first injection (of vaccine or placebo). Here the sequenced sample was peripheral blood, taken in a trial of Ad26.COV2.S vaccine versus placebo. The receptor set was obtained from a person between 18 and 59 years old who received the Ad26.COV2.S COVID-19 vaccine or a placebo.

This sequence joins TRBV5-1 and TRBJ2-7; D might be TRBD2 (5 bases). CDR1 and CDR2 (germline): SGHRS, YFSETQ. Trimming stripped 2 bases from V and 6 bases from J, with 18 bases between. CDR3 length equals 15 residues. Written as DNA, the CDR3 is TGCGCCAGCAGCTTACGGGCTCCCCACAGCGGCGAGCAGTACTTC. Its protein is CASSLRAPHSGEQYF. The complete variable domain, with remaining parts taken from reference TRBV5-1 and TRBJ2-7, reads KAGVTQTPRYLIKTRGQQVTLSCSPISGHRSVSWYQQTPGQGLQFLFEYFSETQRNKGNFPGRFSGRQFSNSRSEMNVSTLELGDSALYLCASSLRAPHSGEQYFGPGTRLTVT.

The rearrangement joins TRBV12-3 or TRBV12-4 to TRBJ2-5; D may match TRBD1 or TRBD2 (5 bases each). Trimming took off 4 bases at V and 3 bases at J, with 9 bases between the two ends. The CDR3 is made up of 13 amino acids. Here the CDR3 DNA reads TGTGCCAGCAGTTCGGGACGCGAAGAGACCCAGTACTTC. As protein: CASSSGREETQYF.

V and J are TRBV10-3 and TRBJ1-1, with D perhaps matching TRBD1 (6 bases). Trimming cost V 7 bases and J 4 bases, with 10 bases left between them. This CDR3 has 12 residues. Germline V gene sequence: CDR1 ENHRY, CDR2 SYGVKD. The CDR3 loop is CAIKGEVTEAFF. In DNA form, the CDR3 reads TGTGCCATCAAGGGGGAGGTCACTGAAGCTTTCTTT.

This clone has only one observation. This sequence joins TRBV11-2 and TRBJ2-2; TRBD2 is a possible D gene (6 bases). V gave up 2 bases and J gave up 1 base, with 8 bases separating them. In germline, CDR1 is SGHAT, CDR2 FQNNGV. The CDR3 is 15 residues long. Here the CDR3 reads CASSLLARNTGELFF. The CDR3 DNA reads TGTGCCAGCAGCTTACTAGCGCGGAACACCGGGGAGCTGTTTTTT.

The CDR3 DNA reads TGTGCCAGCAGCGCGATGGGGGGAGGAAACACCATATATTTT. Its protein is CASSAMGGGNTIYF. This chain joins TRBV9 and TRBJ1-3, with D maybe TRBD1 (5 bases). CDR3 size: 14 residues. Trimming cost V 3 bases and J 4 bases, with 11 bases left between them. Per germline, CDR1 SGDLS and CDR2 YYNGEE.

This sequence joins TRBV2 and TRBJ1-5; TRBD1 might be the D (6 bases). The CDR3 has 14 residues. Germline CDR1 reads SNHLY; CDR2 reads FYNNEI. V was cut by 5 bases and J by 1 base, with 9 bases left in between. This CDR3 is CASSNGGSNQPQHF. The CDR3 nucleotides are TGTGCCAGCAGTAACGGGGGCAGCAATCAGCCCCAGCATTTT. Together with reference TRBV2 and TRBJ1-5, the CDR3 gives the full variable domain: EPEVTQTPSHQVTQMGQEVILRCVPISNHLYFYWYRQILGQKVEFLVSFYNNEISEKSEIFDDQFSVERPDGSNFTLKIRSTKLEDSAMYFCASSNGGSNQPQHFGDGTRLSIL.

The rearrangement uses TRBV24-1 and TRBJ2-5; perhaps TRBD2 as D (6 bases). Per germline, CDR1 KGHDR and CDR2 SFDVKD. The CDR3 consists of 15 residues. The ends were cut back, 0 bases at V and 5 bases at J, with 12 bases in the middle. The CDR3 DNA sequence: TGTGCCACCAGTGATTTGCGGGGGACGGGGGAGACCCAGTACTTC. Protein product: CATSDLRGTGETQYF.

The chain uses TRBV3-1 (or the pseudogene TRBV3-2) and TRBJ2-7; TRBD2 matches 12 bases. Germline CDR1 is LGHDT and CDR2 is YNNKEL (reference sequence). CDR3 size: 17 residues. Losses at the gene ends were 5 bases for V and 0 bases for J; bases not matched to a gene: 8. CDR3 DNA: TGTGCCAGCAGCTTCTCCCTAGCGGGAGGGCTCTCCTACGAGCAGTACTTC. It yields the protein CASSFSLAGGLSYEQYF.

The count of this clone is one. J is TRBJ2-3 and V is TRBV30, with 7 bases matching TRBD2. With V trimmed by 5 bases and J by 4 bases, 6 bases remained unmatched. The CDR3 length is 13 residues. The germline V gene encodes CDR1 GTSNPN and CDR2 SVGIG (reference sequence). The CDR3 is CAWGLGLADTQYF. The CDR3 coding sequence is TGTGCCTGGGGACTAGGTTTAGCAGATACGCAGTATTTT.

The chain joins TRBV7-2 to TRBJ1-1, with D possibly TRBD1 on 5 matching bases. This CDR3 has 13 residues. V was cut by 6 bases and J by 5 bases, with 13 bases left in between. CDR1 is SGHTA and CDR2 is FQGNSA in the germline V gene. In nucleotides, the CDR3 is TGTGCCAGCAGTTCGAACGGGGCGACTGAAGCTTTCTTT. This encodes CASSSNGATEAFF. The entire variable domain, with the rest obtained from reference TRBV7-2 and TRBJ1-1, is as follows: GAGVSQSPSNKVTEKGKDVELRCDPISGHTALYWYRQSLGQGLEFLIYFQGNSAPDKSGLPSDRFSAERTGGSVSTLTIQRTQQEDSAVYLCASSSNGATEAFFGQGTRLTVV.

This clone was found once. The V gene is TRBV5-6, the J gene TRBJ2-5, with D possibly TRBD2 on 5 matching bases. The better agreement between TRBJ2-7 and the DNA end casts doubt on the J call. Germline CDR1 SGHDT, CDR2 YYEEEE. This CDR3 comprises 14 residues. The CDR3 DNA sequence: TGTGCCAGCAGCTTCAGCGGAACCCCCTACGAGCAGTACTTC. It yields the protein CASSFSGTPYEQYF.

This sequence joins TRBV13 and TRBJ1-2; the match to TRBD1 covers 12 bases. The CDR3 runs 17 residues. The V gene end was trimmed by 5 bases and the J gene end by 7 bases; junction bases not matched to a gene: 14. From germline, CDR1 is PRHDT and CDR2 FYEKMQ (reference sequence). This CDR3 is CASSQRTGTGGETGYTF. The CDR3 region has the DNA TGTGCCAGCAGCCAACGAACCGGGACAGGGGGCGAGACTGGCTACACCTTC.

J is TRBJ2-3 and V is TRBV6-2 or TRBV6-3; D possibly corresponds to TRBD1 (5 bases). CDR3 length: 15 amino acids. Germline V gene sequence: CDR1 MNHEY, CDR2 SVGEGT. The V and J ends lost 1 base and 0 bases respectively, with 8 bases between them. The CDR3: CASSYWGTSTDTQYF. DNA for the CDR3: TGTGCCAGCAGTTACTGGGGCACTAGCACAGATACGCAGTATTTT.

This clone was seen a handful of times. The rearrangement uses TRBV11-2 and TRBJ2-3, with D maybe TRBD2 (6 bases). CDR3 size: 15 residues. Trimming stripped 3 bases from V and 3 bases from J, with 13 bases between. The germline gives CDR1 SGHAT, CDR2 FQNNGV. The CDR3 is CASSFGGDLTDTQYF. In DNA, the CDR3 is TGTGCCAGCAGCTTTGGCGGGGACCTTACAGATACGCAGTATTTT.

J is TRBJ2-7 and V is TRBV29-1, with D possibly called TRBD1 or TRBD2 (6 bases each). From germline, CDR1 is SQVTM and CDR2 ANQGSEA. The CDR3 is 13 amino acids. Trimming took 7 bases from V and 0 from J, leaving 13 bases between them. CDR3 coding DNA: TGCAGCGCCGGGGGCTGGACCTCCTACGAGCAGTACTTC. This translates into CSAGGWTSYEQYF.

The chain carries TRBV5-4 and TRBJ2-3; 7 bases line up with TRBD2. The J segment lost 5 bases and the V segment lost 0 bases, leaving 15 bases of the junction unmatched. Germline loops: CDR1 SGHNT, CDR2 YYREEE (reference sequence). This CDR3 is built from 18 residues. CDR3: CASSLGPLAGDREDTQYF. In nucleotides, the CDR3 is TGTGCCAGCAGCTTGGGGCCCTTGGCGGGAGATAGGGAAGATACGCAGTATTTT.

The rearrangement uses TRBV7-2 and TRBJ1-2, with D uncertain. The germline V and J ends were trimmed by 0 bases and 5 bases, with 10 bases remaining between them. The CDR3 has 14 amino acids. Germline-derived CDR1 and CDR2 are SGHTA and FQGNSA. CDR3 sequence reads: CASSLAREQYGYTF. Written as DNA, the CDR3 is TGTGCCAGCAGCTTAGCCCGGGAGCAGTATGGCTACACCTTC.

Here the CDR3 DNA reads TGTGCCAGCAGCCAAGCGGGTGGCTCCTACAATGAGCAGTTCTTC. Translating it yields CASSQAGGSYNEQFF. The chain links TRBV14 to TRBJ2-1; D gene unclear. The germline gives CDR1 SGHDN, CDR2 FVKESK. Trimming left V 1 base short and J 0 bases short, with 7 bases between. This CDR3 is 15 amino acids long. Using reference TRBV14 and TRBJ2-1 for the parts outside the CDR3, the full variable domain is EAGVTQFPSHSVIEKGQTVTLRCDPISGHDNLYWYRRVMGKEIKFLLHFVKESKQDESGMPNNRFLAERTGGTYSTLKVQPAELEDSGVYFCASSQAGGSYNEQFFGPGTRLTVL.

The V and J genes are TRBV19 and TRBJ2-1; TRBD1 matches at 8 bases. Germline V gene lookup returns CDR1 LNHDA and CDR2 SQIVND (reference sequence). J was trimmed by 2 bases and V by 2 bases; bases with no gene match: 5. This CDR3 spans 16 amino acids. The CDR3 DNA follows: TGTGCCAGTAGTATAAGTGGCAGGGGGCCCTACAATGAGCAGTTCTTC. It specifies CASSISGRGPYNEQFF.

In DNA, the CDR3 is TGCGCCAGCAGCTTGGCGATGGGACAGGCGCAACACTACGAGCAGTACTTC. Protein: CASSLAMGQAQHYEQYF. This rearrangement joins TRBV5-1 to TRBJ2-7; the match to TRBD1 covers 8 bases. V lost 0 bases and J lost 3; bases outside the gene matches: 11. The CDR3 runs to 17 residues. Germline CDR1 and CDR2: SGHRS and YFSETQ.

In nucleotides, the CDR3 is TGTGCCAGCAGCTTAGAGGGGGGCTACGAGCAGTACTTC. Its protein is CASSLEGGYEQYF. V and J are TRBV13 and TRBJ2-7, with D possibly being TRBD1 or TRBD2 (6 bases each). The CDR3 consists of 13 residues. Trimming left V 1 base short and J 3 bases short, with 7 bases between. Germline values: CDR1 PRHDT, CDR2 FYEKMQ (reference sequence).

The rearrangement uses TRBV18 and TRBJ2-7; no firm D call. CDR3 length equals 13 residues. Germline assignment: CDR1 KGHSH and CDR2 LQKENI. The ends were cut back, 6 bases at V and 0 bases at J, with 9 bases in the middle. CDR3 region: CASSNGHSYEQYF. The CDR3 DNA is TGTGCCAGCTCTAACGGTCACTCCTACGAGCAGTACTTC.

The J gene is TRBJ1-5, the V gene TRBV6-5; D is possibly TRBD1 (6 bases). The CDR3 runs to 15 residues. The V and J ends lost 5 bases and 0 bases respectively, with 11 bases between them. In germline, CDR1 is MNHEY, CDR2 SVGAGI. The CDR3 spells CASSHDRYSNQPQHF. DNA for the CDR3: TGTGCCAGCAGTCACGACAGGTATAGCAATCAGCCCCAGCATTTT.

The chain recombines TRBV5-6 with TRBJ1-2, with D uncertain. V was trimmed by 4 bases and J by 3 bases, leaving 10 bases between them. Germline CDR1 SGHDT, CDR2 YYEEEE. The CDR3 length is 13 residues. The CDR3: CASSLGSDYGYTF. In DNA form, the CDR3 reads TGTGCCAGCAGCCTCGGGTCCGACTATGGCTACACCTTC.

The chain carries TRBV10-1 and TRBJ2-7; 7 bases line up with TRBD1. The V gene's germline CDR1 is WNHNN and CDR2 SYGVQD (reference sequence). The CDR3 totals 15 residues. V was clipped by 2 bases and J by 6 bases; unmatched bases: 10. DNA of the CDR3: TGCGCCAGCAGTGAGAATCCGAGGGGGCTTGGCGAGCAGTACTTC. The encoded protein is CASSENPRGLGEQYF.

The J gene is TRBJ2-7, the V gene TRBV5-6; TRBD1 matches at 9 bases. Germline V gene data show CDR1 as SGHDT and CDR2 as YYEEEE. This CDR3 spans 15 amino acids. J lost 2 bases, V lost 1 base, and 4 bases had no gene match. In nucleotides, the CDR3 is TGTGCCAGCAGCTTGCGCGGGACAGGGCCCTACGAGCAGTACTTC. Translating it yields CASSLRGTGPYEQYF.